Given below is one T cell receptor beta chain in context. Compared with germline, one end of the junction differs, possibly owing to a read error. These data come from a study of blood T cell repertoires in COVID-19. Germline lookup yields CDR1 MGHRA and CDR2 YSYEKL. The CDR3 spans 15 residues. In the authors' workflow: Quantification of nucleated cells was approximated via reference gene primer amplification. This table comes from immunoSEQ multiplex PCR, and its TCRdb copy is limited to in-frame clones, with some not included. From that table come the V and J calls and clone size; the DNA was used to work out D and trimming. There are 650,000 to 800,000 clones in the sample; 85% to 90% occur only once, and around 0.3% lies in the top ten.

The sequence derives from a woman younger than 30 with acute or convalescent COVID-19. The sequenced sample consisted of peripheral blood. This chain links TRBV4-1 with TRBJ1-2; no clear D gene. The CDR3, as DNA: TGCGCCAGCAGCCAAGAGACAATTCGGCGATGGCTCGGGGTCTTC. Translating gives CASSQETIRRWLGVF.